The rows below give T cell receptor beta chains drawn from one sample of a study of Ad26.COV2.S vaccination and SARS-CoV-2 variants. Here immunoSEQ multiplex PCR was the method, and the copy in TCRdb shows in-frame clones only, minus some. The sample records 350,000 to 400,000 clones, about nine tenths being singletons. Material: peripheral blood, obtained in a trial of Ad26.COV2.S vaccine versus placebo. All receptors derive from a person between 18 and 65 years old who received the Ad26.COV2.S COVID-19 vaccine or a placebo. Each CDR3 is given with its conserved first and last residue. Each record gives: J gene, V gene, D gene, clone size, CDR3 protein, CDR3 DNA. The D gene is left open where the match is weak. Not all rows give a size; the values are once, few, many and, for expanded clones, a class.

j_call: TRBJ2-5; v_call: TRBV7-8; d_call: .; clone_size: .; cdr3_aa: CASSLGATQETQYF; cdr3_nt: TGTGCCAGCAGCTTAGGGGCTACACAAGAGACCCAGTACTTC
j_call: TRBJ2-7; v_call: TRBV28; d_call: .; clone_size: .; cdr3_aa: CASSFGTLVAYEQYF; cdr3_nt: TGTGCCAGCAGTTTCGGGACACTAGTCGCCTACGAGCAGTACTTC
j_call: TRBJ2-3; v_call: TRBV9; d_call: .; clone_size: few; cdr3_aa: CASSVEPWTSTDTQYF; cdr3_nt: TGTGCCAGCAGCGTCGAGCCCTGGACTAGCACAGATACGCAGTATTTT
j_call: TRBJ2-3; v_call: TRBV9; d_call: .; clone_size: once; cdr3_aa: CASSVVPQHTDTQYF; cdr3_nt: TGTGCCAGCAGCGTAGTTCCCCAACACACAGATACGCAGTATTTT
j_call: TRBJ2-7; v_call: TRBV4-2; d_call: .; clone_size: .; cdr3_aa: CASSQDTFNLGGTYEQYF; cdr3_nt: TGTGCCAGCAGCCAAGACACATTTAACCTGGGCGGGACCTACGAGCAGTACTTC
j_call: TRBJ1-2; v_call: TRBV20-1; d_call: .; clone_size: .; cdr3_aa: CSARGGHGYTF; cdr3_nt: TGCAGTGCTAGAGGGGGCCATGGCTACACCTTC
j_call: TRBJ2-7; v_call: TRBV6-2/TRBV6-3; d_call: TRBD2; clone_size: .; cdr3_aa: CASSQTSEGEQYF; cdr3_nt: TGTGCCAGCAGCCAGACTAGCGAGGGCGAGCAGTACTTC
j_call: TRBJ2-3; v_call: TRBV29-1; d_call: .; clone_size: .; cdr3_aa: CSVDFRDRADTQYF; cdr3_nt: TGCAGCGTTGATTTCCGGGATCGGGCAGATACGCAGTATTTT
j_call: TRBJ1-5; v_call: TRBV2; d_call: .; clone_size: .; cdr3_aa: CASSGTAYSNQPQHF; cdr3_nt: TGTGCCAGCAGTGGGACAGCTTATAGCAATCAGCCCCAGCATTTT
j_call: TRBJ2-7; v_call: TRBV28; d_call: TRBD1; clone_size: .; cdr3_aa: CASSLAGTGQYEQYF; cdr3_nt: TGTGCCAGCAGTTTAGCCGGGACAGGTCAATACGAGCAGTACTTC
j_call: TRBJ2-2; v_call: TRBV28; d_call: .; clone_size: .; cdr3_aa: CASTRLGAEAGELFF; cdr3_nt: TGTGCCAGCACTCGGTTGGGGGCTGAGGCCGGGGAGCTGTTTTTT
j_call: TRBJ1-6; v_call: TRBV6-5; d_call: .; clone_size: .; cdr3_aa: CASAGSDSFSPLHF; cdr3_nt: TGTGCCAGCGCTGGGTCAGACTCTTTTTCACCCCTCCACTTT
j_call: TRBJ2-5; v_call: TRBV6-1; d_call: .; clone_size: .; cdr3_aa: CASSEVTRIPQETQYF; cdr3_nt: TGTGCCAGCAGTGAAGTGACTAGAATCCCCCAAGAGACCCAGTACTTC
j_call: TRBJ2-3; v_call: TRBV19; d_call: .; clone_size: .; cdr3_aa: CASSIRGTDTQYF; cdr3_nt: TGTGCCAGTAGTATACGCGGCACAGATACGCAGTATTTT
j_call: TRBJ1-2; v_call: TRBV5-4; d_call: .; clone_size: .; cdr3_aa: CASSLEQGNYGYTF; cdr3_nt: TGTGCCAGCAGCTTGGAGCAGGGGAACTATGGCTACACCTTC
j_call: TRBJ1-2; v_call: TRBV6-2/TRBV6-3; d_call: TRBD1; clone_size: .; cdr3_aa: CASSSDRVRNYGYTF; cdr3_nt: TGTGCCAGCAGTTCCGACAGGGTGAGGAACTATGGCTACACCTTC
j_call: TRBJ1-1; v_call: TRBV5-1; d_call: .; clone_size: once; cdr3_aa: CASTLEGWRTEAFF; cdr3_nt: TGCGCCAGCACTCTCGAGGGCTGGCGCACTGAAGCTTTCTTT
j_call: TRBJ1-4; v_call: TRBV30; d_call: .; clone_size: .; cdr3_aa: CAWSVGGLHEKLFF; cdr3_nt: TGTGCCTGGAGTGTTGGAGGGCTTCATGAAAAACTGTTTTTT
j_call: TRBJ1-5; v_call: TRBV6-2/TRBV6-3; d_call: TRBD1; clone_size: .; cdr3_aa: CASSHLEGTGSNQPQHF; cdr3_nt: TGTGCCAGCAGCCATCTCGAAGGGACAGGGAGCAATCAGCCCCAGCATTTT
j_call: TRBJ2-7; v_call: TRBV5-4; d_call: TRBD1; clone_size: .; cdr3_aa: CASSLEADSGGEQYF; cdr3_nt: TGTGCCAGCAGCTTGGAAGCCGACTCAGGGGGCGAGCAGTACTTC
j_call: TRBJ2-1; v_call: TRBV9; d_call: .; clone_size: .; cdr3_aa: CASSEHGGLSYNEQFF; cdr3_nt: TGTGCCAGCAGCGAACACGGTGGCCTCTCCTACAATGAGCAGTTCTTC
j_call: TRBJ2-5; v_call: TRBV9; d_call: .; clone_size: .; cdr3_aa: CASSPVQAGWETQYF; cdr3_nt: TGTGCCAGCAGCCCCGTTCAAGCGGGTTGGGAGACCCAGTACTTC
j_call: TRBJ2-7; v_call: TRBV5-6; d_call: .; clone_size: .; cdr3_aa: CASSLLAGEPYEQYF; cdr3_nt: TGTGCCAGCAGCTTATTAGCAGGGGAACCCTACGAGCAGTACTTC
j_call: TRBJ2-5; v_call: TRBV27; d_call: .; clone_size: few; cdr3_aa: CASSPPFPVFQETQYF; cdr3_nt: TGTGCCAGCAGTCCTCCGTTCCCTGTCTTTCAAGAGACCCAGTACTTC
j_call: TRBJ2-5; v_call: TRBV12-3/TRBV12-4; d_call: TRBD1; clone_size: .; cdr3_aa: CASRRGGAETQYF; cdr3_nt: TGTGCCAGCAGGCGAGGGGGCGCGGAGACCCAGTACTTC
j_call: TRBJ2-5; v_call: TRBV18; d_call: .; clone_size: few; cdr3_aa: CASSPIKGQETQYF; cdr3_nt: TGTGCCAGCTCACCAATCAAGGGACAAGAGACCCAGTACTTC
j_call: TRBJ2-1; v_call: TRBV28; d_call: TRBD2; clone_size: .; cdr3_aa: CASSSLGGGYNEQFF; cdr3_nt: TGTGCCAGCAGTTCTCTCGGCGGGGGGTACAATGAGCAGTTCTTC
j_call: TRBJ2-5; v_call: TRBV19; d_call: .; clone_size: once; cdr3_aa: CASSPRSSVGETQYF; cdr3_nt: TGTGCCAGTAGTCCCCGGTCAAGTGTGGGGGAGACCCAGTACTTC
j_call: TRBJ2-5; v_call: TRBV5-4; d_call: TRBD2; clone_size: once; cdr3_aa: CASSPGLAGETQYF; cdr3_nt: TGTGCCAGCAGCCCGGGACTAGCGGGGGAGACCCAGTACTTC
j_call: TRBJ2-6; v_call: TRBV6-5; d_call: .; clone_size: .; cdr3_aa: CASSTGLGGANVLTF; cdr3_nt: TGTGCCAGCAGTACAGGGCTGGGCGGGGCCAACGTCCTGACTTTC
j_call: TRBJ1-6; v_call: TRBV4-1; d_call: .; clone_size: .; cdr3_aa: CASSQAPNSPLHF; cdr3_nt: TGCGCCAGCAGCCAAGCTCCCAATTCACCCCTCCACTTT
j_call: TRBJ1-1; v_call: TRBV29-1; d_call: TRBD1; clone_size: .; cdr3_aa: CSASTGWNTEAFF; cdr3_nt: TGCAGCGCCTCGACAGGGTGGAACACTGAAGCTTTCTTT